A single sample is the source of the 30 T cell receptor beta chains below, sequenced in a study of blood T cell repertoires in COVID-19. Assay used: immunoSEQ multiplex PCR; TCRdb lists only in-frame clones, some missing. The sample contains 120,000 to 150,000 clones, 75% to 90% of which appear only once. The sample consisted of peripheral blood. The receptors come from a man aged 55 to 70 with active or convalescent COVID-19.

The chain recombines TRBV6-5 with TRBJ2-7, with D perhaps matching TRBD1 (6 bases). The V gene lost 4 bases and the J gene lost 0 bases, with 13 bases spanning the gap. The CDR3 is 15 residues long. Germline CDR1 reads MNHEY; CDR2 reads SVGAGI. The CDR3 sequence is CASSFATGSSYEQYF. The CDR3 nucleotides read TGTGCCAGCAGTTTCGCTACAGGGAGCTCCTACGAGCAGTACTTC.

The sample holds one count of this clone. This chain uses TRBV23-1 with TRBJ1-1; D uncertain. TRBV23-1 is placed among ORFs of uncertain function. There are 15 residues in the CDR3. Trimming removed 4 bases from V and 4 bases from J, with 16 bases in between. The CDR3 here is CASSRETPAGTEAFF. CDR3 DNA: TGCGCCAGCAGTCGAGAGACACCTGCGGGCACTGAAGCTTTCTTT.

The J gene is TRBJ2-7, the V gene TRBV24-1; D unresolved. The germline V gene has CDR1 KGHDR and CDR2 SFDVKD. Between the trimmed V and J ends, which lost 3 bases and 4 bases, there was a span of 15 bases. The CDR3 covers 15 residues. The CDR3 loop is CATSDPRGTSYEQYF. CDR3 bases: TGTGCCACCAGTGATCCACGTGGTACGAGTTACGAGCAGTACTTC.

This chain connects TRBV6-4 to TRBJ2-3, with TRBD2 matching over 7 bases. The germline CDR1 and CDR2 sequences are MRHNA and SNTAGT. V was clipped by 5 bases and J by 8 bases; unmatched bases: 19. The CDR3 sequence is 17 residues long. The CDR3 bases are TGTGCCAGCAGTAGACCTCTAGCGGTTAAGAAGTGCTTTACGCAGTATTTT. This gives the protein CASSRPLAVKKCFTQYF.

This chain uses TRBV2 with TRBJ2-5; 12 bases fit TRBD2. V trimming: 5 bases; J trimming: 1 base; junction bases outside the gene matches: 11. This CDR3 contains 18 residues. Germline lookup yields CDR1 SNHLY and CDR2 FYNNEI. The CDR3 protein is CASSPGGLAGGVQETQYF. The CDR3 DNA reads TGTGCCAGCAGTCCGGGAGGTCTAGCGGGAGGGGTCCAAGAGACCCAGTACTTC.

This chain uses TRBV6-5 with TRBJ2-1; no reliable D call. CDR3 length: 12 residues. The germline gives CDR1 MNHEY, CDR2 SVGAGI. Trimming pared 2 bases from V and 10 bases from J, leaving 9 bases between. The CDR3 loop reads CASSYLAGEQFF. CDR3 nucleotides: TGTGCCAGCAGTTACCTCGCCGGGGAGCAGTTCTTC.

This clone was counted only a few times. J is TRBJ2-7 and V is TRBV9; possibly TRBD2 for D (6 bases). The CDR3 runs 15 residues. The V end lost 0 bases, the J end lost 1 base, and 11 bases lay between the germline ends. Germline CDR1 reads SGDLS; CDR2 reads YYNGEE. The CDR3, as DNA: TGTGCCAGCAGCGTAGAGGGAGGAGGGTCCTACGAGCAGTACTTC. It is translated as CASSVEGGGSYEQYF.

This clone was seen only a few times. The chain uses TRBV4-1 and TRBJ1-5; TRBD1 aligns across 7 bases. The J segment lost 3 bases and the V segment lost 4 bases, leaving 6 bases of the junction unmatched. The CDR3 extends over 15 amino acids. Germline V gives CDR1 MGHRA, CDR2 YSYEKL. CDR3 DNA: TGCGCCAGCAGCCCCCGGGACAGCTACAATCAGCCCCAGCATTTT. Its translation is CASSPRDSYNQPQHF.

V gene TRBV7-9 combines with J gene TRBJ1-1; 7 bases line up with TRBD1. The CDR3 consists of 14 residues. The V gene's germline CDR1 is SEHNR and CDR2 FQNEAQ (reference sequence). With V trimmed by 5 bases and J by 5 bases, 8 bases remained unmatched. CDR3 sequence (DNA): TGTGCCAGCAGCACGACAGGGCCTTGGACTGAAGCTTTCTTT. This sequence encodes CASSTTGPWTEAFF.

J is TRBJ2-3 and V is TRBV29-1; 8 bases are shared with TRBD2. Looked up from germline, CDR1 is SQVTM and CDR2 is ANQGSEA. Trimming cost V 1 base and J 0 bases; bases outside gene matches: 6. This CDR3 is built from 16 residues. CDR3 sequence (DNA): TGCAGCGTTGAAGGTCTAGCGGGCAGAAGCACAGATACGCAGTATTTT. Its protein product is CSVEGLAGRSTDTQYF.

The CDR3 sequence: CASSHGTGGASNQPQHF. The CDR3 DNA follows: TGTGCCAGCAGTCACGGGACAGGGGGCGCGAGCAATCAGCCCCAGCATTTT. The chain links TRBV27 to TRBJ1-5, with TRBD1 matching 12 bases. CDR3 length equals 17 residues. In germline, CDR1 is MNHEY, CDR2 SMNVEV (reference sequence). V lost 5 bases and J lost 1; bases outside the gene matches: 6.

V is TRBV6-1 and J is TRBJ1-2; D perhaps matches TRBD1 (6 bases). The CDR3 consists of 15 residues. Per germline, CDR1 MNHNS and CDR2 SASEGT. Trimming took 2 bases from V and 4 from J, leaving 14 bases between them. CDR3 region: CASSEWNRASYGYTF. DNA for the CDR3: TGTGCCAGCAGTGAATGGAACAGGGCTAGCTATGGCTACACCTTC.

The CDR3 DNA sequence: TGTGCCAGCAGCTTATCCCCCCGGAGTTCGGAGACCCAGTACTTC. Translated: CASSLSPRSSETQYF. This chain uses TRBV13 with TRBJ2-5, with no clear D. CDR1 and CDR2 (germline): PRHDT, FYEKMQ (reference sequence). The CDR3 has 15 residues. The V end lost 2 bases, the J end lost 5 bases, and 15 bases lay between the germline ends.

The count of this clone is one. This chain joins TRBV6-5 and TRBJ2-1; maybe TRBD2 (5 bases). The germline gives CDR1 MNHEY, CDR2 SVGAGI. Trimming removed 8 bases from V and 2 bases from J, with 13 bases in between. The length of the CDR3 is 14 residues. The CDR3 DNA sequence: TGTGCCAGCGGTCGCCAGCGGACCTACAATGAGCAGTTCTTC. Translated, it gives CASGRQRTYNEQFF.

The V call is TRBV9, the J call TRBJ2-1; 7 bases align to TRBD2. After removal of 6 bases from V and 10 bases from J, the junction contained 4 bases not matched to a gene. This CDR3 comprises 11 residues. The germline V gene has CDR1 SGDLS and CDR2 YYNGEE. CDR3 DNA: TGTGCCAGCAAGCGGGACGAGGAGCAGTTCTTC. The encoded protein is CASKRDEEQFF.

This clone was detected ten times or more. V and J are TRBV19 and TRBJ2-7; the match to TRBD2 covers 7 bases. CDR1 and CDR2 from the germline V gene are LNHDA and SQIVND (reference sequence). This CDR3 has 13 residues. Unmatched junction bases numbered 10, after V lost 9 bases and J lost 5 bases. CDR3: CASSGTVKDEQYF. CDR3 sequence (DNA): TGTGCCAGCAGCGGGACTGTCAAGGACGAGCAGTACTTC.

This clone was seen only once. The CDR3, as DNA: TGTGCCATCAGTGAGTCTGAAGCGATCCCCCACGAGCAGTACTTC. This gives the protein CAISESEAIPHEQYF. The chain uses TRBV10-3 and TRBJ2-7; D unresolved. V lost 0 bases and J 5 bases, leaving 14 bases between the germline ends. This CDR3 spans 15 amino acids. Germline loops: CDR1 ENHRY, CDR2 SYGVKD.

V and J are TRBV2 and TRBJ2-7; TRBD2 agrees at 8 bases. Germline CDR1 SNHLY, CDR2 FYNNEI. V shed 2 bases, J shed 2 bases, and the junction held 5 bases outside the gene matches. The CDR3 is 15 residues long. The CDR3 protein is CASSELAGGAYEQYF. CDR3 nucleotides: TGTGCCAGCAGTGAACTAGCGGGTGGGGCCTACGAGCAGTACTTC.

This clone was seen once. The V call is TRBV6-5, the J call TRBJ1-4, with TRBD1 matching 7 bases. Germline V gives CDR1 MNHEY, CDR2 SVGAGI. This CDR3 comprises 15 residues. V lost 0 bases, J lost 6 bases, and 4 bases stayed unmatched. This chain's CDR3 is CASSYSRQGYEKLFF. The CDR3 bases are TGTGCCAGCAGTTACTCGAGACAGGGTTATGAAAAACTGTTTTTT.

The chain recombines TRBV30 with TRBJ1-6; 9 nucleotides agree with TRBD1. CDR1 is GTSNPN, CDR2 SVGIG, per germline (reference sequence). V gave up 4 bases and J gave up 7 bases; unmatched junction bases: 5. The CDR3 spans 14 residues. In nucleotides, the CDR3 is TGTGCCTGGACCGGGACAGGGACCAATTCACCCCTCCACTTT. Its protein product is CAWTGTGTNSPLHF.

The chain combines TRBV5-3 with TRBJ2-1; TRBD2 matches at 12 bases. TRBV5-3 is recorded as an ORF, its role being uncertain. This CDR3 has 18 residues. The V segment lost 4 bases and the J segment 3 bases; nucleotides outside the gene matches: 11. The DNA for the CDR3 is TGTGCCAGAAGCATCACCCCGGGACTAGCGGGCCACTACAATGAGCAGTTCTTC. Translated: CARSITPGLAGHYNEQFF.

The chain combines TRBV5-4 with TRBJ2-7, with 8 bases aligning to TRBD2. Looked up from germline, CDR1 is SGHNT and CDR2 is YYREEE (reference sequence). The length of the CDR3 is 15 residues. The V gene end was trimmed by 3 bases and the J gene end by 4 bases; junction bases not matched to a gene: 9. The CDR3 coding sequence is TGTGCCAGCAGCTCGGGCAGCGGGAGTGCGTACGAGCAGTACTTC. This encodes CASSSGSGSAYEQYF.

The chain joins TRBV10-3 to TRBJ2-3; TRBD1 is a possible D gene (5 bases). The CDR3 consists of 14 residues. Trimming shortened V by 4 bases and J by 2 bases, and 10 bases separated the two germline ends. The germline CDR1 and CDR2 sequences are ENHRY and SYGVKD. The CDR3 bases are TGTGCCATCAGTGGGGCAGGGCCCACAGATACGCAGTATTTT. As protein: CAISGAGPTDTQYF.

The V and J genes are TRBV7-9 and TRBJ1-5; D is undetermined. Trimming cost V 0 bases and J 7 bases, with 7 bases left between them. This CDR3 spans 13 amino acids. The V gene's germline CDR1 is SEHNR and CDR2 FQNEAQ (reference sequence). CDR3 protein: CASSLATMQPQHF. CDR3 nucleotides: TGTGCCAGCAGCTTAGCGACTATGCAGCCCCAGCATTTT.

This rearrangement joins TRBV24-1 to TRBJ1-2; TRBD1 matches at 11 bases. Germline CDR1 KGHDR, CDR2 SFDVKD. The CDR3 runs to 15 residues. Trimming at V came to 3 bases and at J to 8 bases, leaving 7 bases not matched to a gene. The CDR3 coding sequence is TGTGCCACCAGTGATGCTGGACAGGGGGCGCGAGGCTACACCTTC. Residues: CATSDAGQGARGYTF.

The V gene is TRBV27, the J gene TRBJ1-1; possibly TRBD1 for D (5 bases). CDR1 and CDR2 (germline): MNHEY, SMNVEV (reference sequence). V was pared by 4 bases and J by 4 bases, with 10 bases between. This CDR3 has 13 amino acids. The CDR3: CASSSGGSTEAFF. The CDR3 DNA follows: TGTGCCAGCAGTTCGGGGGGTAGCACTGAAGCTTTCTTT.

The rearrangement joins TRBV7-8 to TRBJ1-4; D possibly corresponds to TRBD1 (6 bases). V was cut by 0 bases and J by 5 bases, with 16 bases left in between. The germline CDR1 and CDR2 sequences are SGHVS and FQNEAQ. The CDR3 runs to 17 residues. The CDR3 loop reads CASSLANRDTGNEKLFF. The DNA for the CDR3 is TGTGCCAGCAGCTTAGCTAATAGGGACACGGGGAATGAAAAACTGTTTTTT.

The chain links TRBV11-2 to TRBJ2-5, with 8 bases that match TRBD2. This CDR3 has 18 residues. V was pared by 0 bases and J by 1 base, with 10 bases of the junction left unmatched. CDR1 and CDR2 from the germline V gene are SGHAT and FQNNGV. The CDR3 nucleotides read TGTGCCAGCAGCTTAGACTGGATCCCGGGAGGGGGCCAAGAGACCCAGTACTTC. This gives the protein CASSLDWIPGGGQETQYF.

The rearrangement uses TRBV7-8 and TRBJ1-3; D remains unclear. Trimming stripped 1 base from V and 8 bases from J, with 21 bases between. The CDR3 is 17 amino acids. CDR1 and CDR2 (germline): SGHVS, FQNEAQ. CDR3 DNA: TGTGCCAGCAGCTTAGTCCCAACCGACAATGGTCGGCACACCATATATTTT. Translating gives CASSLVPTDNGRHTIYF.

V usage is TRBV5-4 and J usage is TRBJ1-1; no definite D call. The germline gives CDR1 SGHNT, CDR2 YYREEE (reference sequence). This CDR3 contains 13 residues. V lost 4 bases and J 7 bases, leaving 14 bases between the germline ends. The CDR3 nucleotides are TGTGCCAGCAGCATTGGTGGGCCCCGTGAAGCTTTCTTT. Amino acids: CASSIGGPREAFF. The full variable domain, its missing parts supplied by reference TRBV5-4 and TRBJ1-1, is ETGVTQSPTHLIKTRGQQVTLRCSSQSGHNTVSWYQQALGQGPQFIFQYYREEENGRGNFPPRFSGLQFPNYSSELNVNALELDDSALYLCASSIGGPREAFFGQGTRLTVV.